The 7 T cell receptor beta chains below all came from one sample that was sequenced in a study of T cell responses to AZD1222 COVID-19 vaccine (dated by TCRdb to the early 2020s). Libraries were constructed by the immunoSEQ multiplex PCR assay. TCRdb holds this immuneACCESS table with in-frame rearrangements only. Some clones are missing; in checked studies, unresolved V genes explain under half, and the rest has no known cause. This sample has some 150,000 clones in its table, and 85% to 90% of those were observed once. The ten largest clones capture about 9.8% of the sample. The meaning of the sample's time point label: about 28 days (+/-7) after the second vaccine dose. This sample comprised peripheral blood, obtained 28 days after the second AZD1222 dose. These receptors all come from an adult who received the AZD1222 COVID-19 vaccine.

DNA of the CDR3: TGCGCCAGCAGCCAAAGGACAGTGAACACCGGGGAGCTGTTTTTT. It yields the protein CASSQRTVNTGELFF. The chain has TRBV4-3 and TRBJ2-2; the D gene is possibly TRBD1 (6 bases). Germline V gene data show CDR1 as LGHNA and CDR2 as YSLEER. The V end was cut by 2 bases, the J end by 1 base, with 8 bases between. The CDR3 sequence is 15 residues long.

The chain recombines TRBV6-4 with TRBJ2-7, with 9 bases lining up with TRBD2. V dropped 8 bases and J dropped 2; count of bases not matched to a gene: 13. There are 16 residues in the CDR3. In germline, CDR1 is MRHNA, CDR2 SNTAGT. The CDR3 protein is CASPPPWTSETYEQYF. The CDR3 coding sequence is TGTGCCAGCCCCCCCCCATGGACTAGCGAGACCTACGAGCAGTACTTC.

The genes are TRBV3-1 (or the pseudogene TRBV3-2) and TRBJ1-3, with TRBD1 as a possible D gene (5 bases). V was clipped by 5 bases and J by 5 bases, with 19 bases between them. The CDR3 covers 16 residues. Germline V lookup: CDR1 LGHDT, CDR2 YNNKEL (reference sequence). The CDR3 region has the DNA TGTGCCAGCAGCTACTACCTCCGGGACCCAAGAAACACCATATATTTT. It yields the protein CASSYYLRDPRNTIYF.

A single count supports this clone. The chain employs TRBV6-2 or TRBV6-3 and TRBJ2-2; a weak D match, TRBD2 (5 bases). Germline assignment: CDR1 MNHEY and CDR2 SVGEGT. This CDR3 has 16 residues. The ends were cut back, 2 bases at V and 1 base at J, with 11 bases in the middle. CDR3 residues: CASSYADWGNTGELFF. The CDR3 DNA is TGTGCCAGCAGTTACGCGGACTGGGGGAACACCGGGGAGCTGTTTTTT.

V and J are TRBV9 and TRBJ2-1; 8 bases are a match to TRBD1. This CDR3 spans 13 amino acids. With 3 bases clipped from V and 9 bases from J, the junction kept 5 bases outside the gene matches. Per the germline V gene, CDR1 is SGDLS and CDR2 is YYNGEE. The CDR3 loop is CASSGPQGGEQFF. The CDR3, as DNA: TGTGCCAGCAGCGGTCCACAGGGGGGTGAGCAGTTCTTC.

To note about this clone: Compared with germline, one end of the junction differs, possibly owing to a read error. V and J are TRBV11-1 and TRBJ2-5, with TRBD2 matching 9 bases. Germline assignment: CDR1 SGHAT and CDR2 FQDESV (reference sequence). The CDR3 covers 15 residues. Here the CDR3 reads CASSLAGSAKETQYF. In DNA, the CDR3 is TGTGCCAGCAGCCTAGCGGGGAGCGCCAAAGAGACCCAGTACTTC.

This clone was seen a handful of times. V gene TRBV29-1 combines with J gene TRBJ1-2; D gene ambiguous. Deletions cut 6 bases from V and 8 bases from J, with 4 bases between. This CDR3 comprises 8 residues. Germline lookup yields CDR1 SQVTM and CDR2 ANQGSEA. The CDR3 reads CSVPGYTF. The CDR3 nucleotides are TGCAGCGTCCCCGGCTACACCTTC.